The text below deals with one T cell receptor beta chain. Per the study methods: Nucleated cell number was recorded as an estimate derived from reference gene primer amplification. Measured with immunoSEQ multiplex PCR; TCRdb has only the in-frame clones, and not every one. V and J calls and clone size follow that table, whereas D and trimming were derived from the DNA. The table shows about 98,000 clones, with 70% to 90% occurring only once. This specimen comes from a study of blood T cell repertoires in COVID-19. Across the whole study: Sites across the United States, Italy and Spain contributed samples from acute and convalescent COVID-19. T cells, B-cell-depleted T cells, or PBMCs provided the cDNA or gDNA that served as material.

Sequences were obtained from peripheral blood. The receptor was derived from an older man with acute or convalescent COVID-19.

The CDR3 sequence: CASSLGQTTYEQYF. The CDR3 coding sequence is TGTGCCAGCAGCTTAGGACAGACGACCTACGAGCAGTACTTC. J is TRBJ2-7 and V is TRBV7-8, with D tentatively TRBD1 (5 bases). Germline V gives CDR1 SGHVS, CDR2 FQNEAQ. This CDR3 spans 14 amino acids. V was pared by 1 base and J by 2 bases, with 9 bases between.